This T cell receptor beta chain was obtained from a study of T cell repertoires in cytomegalovirus infection. Study as a whole: Both CMV infection and a matching HLA type were indicated by public TCR beta signatures.

Per germline, CDR1 MDHEN and CDR2 SYDVKM. CDR3 length equals 16 residues. V lost 6 bases and J lost 5; bases outside the gene matches: 8. MiXCR was run by TCRdb on the reads, yielding one entry per CDR3 protein. The table lists 250,000 to 300,000 distinct CDR3 sequences, about a quarter of them singletons. The TCR was taken from a human donor in good health (CMV status not recorded). Some clones in this sample may be carry-over from other donors' samples. This chain joins TRBV28 and TRBJ2-5; 14 nucleotides align to TRBD2. What was sequenced was PBMCs. DNA of the CDR3: TGTGCCAGCAGCAGACTAGCGGGAGGGCCTGTCGAGACCCAGTACTTC. Protein product: CASSRLAGGPVETQYF.